The entry below describes one TCR beta chain. The data were obtained in a study of graft-versus-host responses after intestinal transplantation. Study-level background: The study gave all recipients anti-thymocyte globulin induction, then tacrolimus and steroids for roughly 3 years. Overall study results and limits: Recipient marrow harbored GvH clones, some of which surfaced first in ileum or blood. When patients had graft-donor T cell macrochimerism, their allografts held high graft-versus-host to host-versus-graft clonal ratios.

Germline CDR1 reads SGDLS; CDR2 reads YYNGEE. V was trimmed by 6 bases and J by 4 bases, leaving 18 bases between them. The CDR3 has 15 amino acids. Libraries were prepared by immunoSEQ multiplex PCR; TCRdb keeps only in-frame clonotypes and omits some of them. The sample records about 4,500 clones, about 29% being singletons. The chain employs TRBV9 and TRBJ2-3; perhaps TRBD2 as D (8 bases). The receptor's source is a human patient who was an organ donor for intestinal transplantation. The input for sequencing was alloreactive CD4+ T cells from a mixed lymphocyte reaction culture, taken before transplantation. Described subset: CFSE-low proliferating T cells sorted from roughly 6-day pre-transplant mixed lymphocyte reaction (GvH or HvG direction). The CDR3 region is CASTRGRGVPDTQYF. The CDR3 DNA follows: TGTGCCAGCACGAGGGGGCGGGGGGTCCCAGATACGCAGTATTTT. Together with reference TRBV9 and TRBJ2-3, the CDR3 gives the full variable domain: DSGVTQTPKHLITATGQRVTLRCSPRSGDLSVYWYQQSLDQGLQFLIQYYNGEERAKGNILERFSAQQFPDLHSELNLSSLELGDSALYFCASTRGRGVPDTQYFGPGTRLTVL.